This TCR beta chain was profiled in a study of blood T cell repertoires in COVID-19. Germline CDR1 is MGHRA and CDR2 is YSYEKL. The CDR3 is 16 residues long. J lost 6 bases, V lost 0 bases, and 9 bases had no gene match. Generated by immunoSEQ multiplex PCR, the TCRdb table keeps only in-frame clones and is missing some. Of about 60,000 clones in the sample, about 86% were seen once. The gene calls are TRBV4-1 and TRBJ1-2, with 8 nucleotides matching TRBD1. This TCR came from a human donor in a cohort sampled during active COVID-19. The sample taken for sequencing was peripheral blood. The CDR3 coding sequence is TGCGCCAGCAGCCAAGATGGGGTCCAGGGGGCGGATGGCTACACCTTC. This gives the protein CASSQDGVQGADGYTF.